This T cell receptor beta chain was recovered during a study of CXCR3-negative and CXCR3-positive naive CD8 T cells. Study results and caveats: Naive cells with CXCR3 showed TRB CDR3s that were more hydrophobic than those in CXCR3-negative naive cells. Surface CD5 matched across naive subsets, and TRB CDR3 properties served to infer TCR strength. Naive CXCR3-positive and CXCR3-negative cells shared similar TRBV-TRBJ usage, unlike memory cells. Memory CD8+ cells showed much lower diversity, while both naive subsets were comparably high.

Turning to this clonotype: What it binds is unknown.

Per the germline V gene, CDR1 is SQVTM and CDR2 is ANQGSEA. This CDR3 is built from 18 residues. The authors made the TRB cDNA libraries by 5' RACE using UMI labels. With the 5' RACE reads reprocessed, TCRdb shows one record per CDR3 protein and no DNA. This table lists about 130,000 distinct CDR3 sequences. Cells that were CD45RO-CCR7+CD27+CD95- constituted naive CD8+ T cells. The sample consisted of naive CXCR3+ CD8+ T cells from blood. Subset meaning: CD45RO-CCR7+CD27+CD95- naive CD8+ T cells expressing CXCR3 (TNR3+). This receptor was taken from a human donor in good health. Some clones in this sample may be carry-over from other donors' samples. This chain joins TRBV29-1 and TRBJ2-1; TCRdb calls TRBD1, which cannot be checked without DNA. The CDR3 reads CSVEDPGQGFGSYNEQFF.